This T cell receptor beta chain was observed in a study of control samples from healthy donors and cancer patients. Trimming pared 0 bases from V and 5 bases from J, leaving 14 bases between. Germline V gives CDR1 MGHRA, CDR2 YSYEKL. There are 15 residues in the CDR3. TCRdb keeps only in-frame clones here, not all; method: immunoSEQ multiplex PCR. The sample includes about 170,000 clones, 90% to 95% of them seen just once. Input material: blood. The V gene is TRBV4-1, the J gene TRBJ2-7, with D maybe TRBD1 (5 bases). The origin of this receptor is a woman aged 18 to 35 in good health. The CDR3 DNA follows: TGCGCCAGCAGCCAAGATAAAAAGGGGCAGGACGAGCAGTACTTC. Protein sequence: CASSQDKKGQDEQYF.